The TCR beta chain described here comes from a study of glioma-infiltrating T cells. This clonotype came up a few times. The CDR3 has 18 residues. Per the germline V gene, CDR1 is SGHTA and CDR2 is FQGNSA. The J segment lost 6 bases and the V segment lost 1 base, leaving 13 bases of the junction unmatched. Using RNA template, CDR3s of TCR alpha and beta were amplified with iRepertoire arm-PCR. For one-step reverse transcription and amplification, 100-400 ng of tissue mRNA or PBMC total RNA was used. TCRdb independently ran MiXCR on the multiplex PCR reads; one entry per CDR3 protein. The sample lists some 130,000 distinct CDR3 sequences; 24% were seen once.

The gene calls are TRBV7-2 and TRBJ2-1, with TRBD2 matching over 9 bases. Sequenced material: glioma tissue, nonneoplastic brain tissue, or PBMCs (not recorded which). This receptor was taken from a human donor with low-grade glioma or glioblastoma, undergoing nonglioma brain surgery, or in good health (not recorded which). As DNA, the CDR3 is TGTGCCAGCAGCTTAGGTACGGTGTCGCGGGGGGGCCGCAATGAGCAGTTCTTC. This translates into CASSLGTVSRGGRNEQFF.